This is a list of T cell receptor beta chains from one sample in a study of graft-versus-host responses after intestinal transplantation. Profiling relied on immunoSEQ multiplex PCR, and the TCRdb table lists in-frame clones only, not all of them. The sample consists of some 87,000 clones, over 80% of them appearing once. Their specific antigens are unknown. The sample consisted of unstimulated CD8+ T cells sorted from spleen or lymph node cells, taken before transplant. These receptors originate from a human donor who was the organ donor for an intestinal transplant. Each CDR3 is given with its conserved first and last residue. A D gene is named only where the DNA matches it firmly. The listing skips clone size in some rows; elsewhere it reads once, few, many or a size class.

>TRBV7-2|-|TRBJ2-7|-
TGTGCCAGCAGCTTAGCGGACAGTCCATACGAGCAGTACTTC
CASSLADSPYEQYF
>TRBV4-1|-|TRBJ2-3|-
TGCGCCAGCAGCCAAGATAGGGGGACAGATACGCAGTATTTT
CASSQDRGTDTQYF
>TRBV7-9|-|TRBJ2-5|-
TGTGCCAGCAGCCGCACACCGAGGGAGACCCAGTACTTC
CASSRTPRETQYF
>TRBV19|TRBD1|TRBJ1-5|-
TGTGCCAGTAGTTCCTGGGGGGGACAGGGTTGGCAGCCCCAGCATTTT
CASSSWGGQGWQPQHF
>TRBV6-1|-|TRBJ2-7|-
TGTGCCAGCAGCCGGTCAGGGGTCTCCTACGAGCAGTACTTC
CASSRSGVSYEQYF
>TRBV11-2|-|TRBJ1-2|once
TGTGCCAGCAGCTCTACGACAGGAGCCAACTATGGCTACACCTTC
CASSSTTGANYGYTF
>TRBV6-6|-|TRBJ1-1|-
TGTGCCAGCAGCCACTTAATCCCCATACAGGAAGCTTTCTTT
CASSHLIPIQEAFF
>TRBV13|-|TRBJ2-5|-
TGTGCCAGCAGCTCCGAAAGCATCCACCAAGAGACCCAGTACTTC
CASSSESIHQETQYF
>TRBV9|-|TRBJ1-2|-
TGTGCCAGCAGCGTAAGGCAGGGCTATGGCTACACCTTC
CASSVRQGYGYTF
>TRBV6-1|TRBD2|TRBJ2-1|-
TGTGCCAGCAGTGTGTTCCGGGGTACTAGCGGGACTTACAATGAGCAGTTCTTC
CASSVFRGTSGTYNEQFF
>TRBV18|TRBD1|TRBJ2-3|once
TGTGCCAGCTCACCAAATAAGGGGGCTAGTAGAGTTCACACAGATACGCAGTATTTT
CASSPNKGASRVHTDTQYF
>TRBV5-4|TRBD2|TRBJ2-3|-
TGTGCCAGCAGCTTTAGAGCGGGGGCCCAAGATACGCAGTATTTT
CASSFRAGAQDTQYF
>TRBV7-9|-|TRBJ2-2|once
TGTGCCAGCAGAGGAAACAGCAACACCGGGGAGCTGTTTTTT
CASRGNSNTGELFF
>TRBV5-6|-|TRBJ1-1|few
TGTGCCAGCAGCTTGACCCTACTAGGGATTAGGCCTGAAGCTTTCTTT
CASSLTLLGIRPEAFF
>TRBV2|-|TRBJ1-1|-
TGTGCCAGCAGCGACCAGGATGGCACTGAAGCTTTCTTT
CASSDQDGTEAFF
>TRBV5-6|-|TRBJ2-7|-
TGTGCCAGCAGCGTGGACGGCTCCTACGAGCAGTACTTC
CASSVDGSYEQYF
>TRBV19|TRBD1|TRBJ1-2|-
TGTGCCAGTAGTAAAACTGGTTGGGACAGAGCTAACTATGGCTACACCTTC
CASSKTGWDRANYGYTF
>TRBV7-6|-|TRBJ2-7|-
TGTGCCAGCAGCCCTGGAGGGATGGGTGAGCAGTACTTC
CASSPGGMGEQYF
>TRBV19|TRBD2|TRBJ2-1|-
TGTGCCAGTAGTATAACTAGCGGCCTTTACAATGAGCAGTTCTTC
CASSITSGLYNEQFF
>TRBV4-2|TRBD2|TRBJ2-5|-
TGTGCCAGCAGCCAAGGGAGCGGGGGGATTGAGACCCAGTACTTC
CASSQGSGGIETQYF
>TRBV10-3|-|TRBJ1-1|-
TGTGCCATCAGTGACACCGGTTTGAACACTGAAGCTTTCTTT
CAISDTGLNTEAFF
>TRBV2|TRBD2|TRBJ2-1|-
TGTGCCAGTTATCTAGCGGGGAGTTGGGACCGTTATGAGCAGTTCTTC
CASYLAGSWDRYEQFF
>TRBV4-1|-|TRBJ2-1|-
TGCGCCAGCAGCCAAGACAGGGGTTACAATGAGCAGTTCTTC
CASSQDRGYNEQFF
>TRBV11-2|-|TRBJ2-1|-
TGTGCCAGCAGCCAGGCGGGCCACAATGAGCAGTTCTTC
CASSQAGHNEQFF
>TRBV7-9|-|TRBJ1-6|-
TGTGCCAGCAGCTTAGCGGGGGTCGCGGGCAGGGGCGGTTCACCCCTCCACTTT
CASSLAGVAGRGGSPLHF
>TRBV30|TRBD1|TRBJ2-7|few
TGTGCCTGGAGTAAGGACAGGGGCTACGAGCAGTACTTC
CAWSKDRGYEQYF
>TRBV21-1|-|TRBJ1-2|-
TGTGCCGGTGACAGGTCCCTGAACTATGGCTACACCTTC
CAGDRSLNYGYTF
>TRBV19|-|TRBJ1-2|-
TGTGCCAGTAGTATTGGGAGAGGCTACACCTTC
CASSIGRGYTF
>TRBV19|-|TRBJ1-2|-
TGTGCCAGTAGTAAGACAGCTACTTATGGCTACACCTTC
CASSKTATYGYTF
>TRBV4-1|-|TRBJ1-6|-
TGCGCCAGCGCTCGAGGGTTGCGGGGGAAACATTCACCCCTCCACTTT
CASARGLRGKHSPLHF
>TRBV5-4|-|TRBJ2-4|once
TGTGCCATCAACGACAGGGCCAAAAACATTCAGTACTTC
CAINDRAKNIQYF
>TRBV7-9|-|TRBJ2-5|-
TGTGCCAGCAGCTTAGCGCAGGCCCCCGGCGGGGCAGAGACCCAGTACTTC
CASSLAQAPGGAETQYF
>TRBV12-5|TRBD2|TRBJ2-1|-
TGTGCTAGTGGCCTTAGCGGGAGTTTGAATGAGCAGTTCTTC
CASGLSGSLNEQFF
>TRBV27|-|TRBJ1-5|-
TGTGCCAGCAGTTTATCAGCCGGGGGGGCCAATCAGCCCCAGCATTTT
CASSLSAGGANQPQHF
>TRBV19|-|TRBJ2-7|-
TGTGCCAGTAGTGGACTGGCAACGATCTACGAGCAGTACTTC
CASSGLATIYEQYF
>TRBV27|-|TRBJ1-1|-
TGTGCCAGCAGCCTGCGTGGGGGGGCGCTTACTGAAGCTTTCTTT
CASSLRGGALTEAFF
>TRBV19|TRBD2|TRBJ2-2|-
TGTGCCAGTAGTATACATGGGGTTGAAGTTCTAGCGGAGCCGACCGGGGAGCTGTTTTTT
CASSIHGVEVLAEPTGELFF
>TRBV7-3|TRBD1|TRBJ1-5|-
TGTGCCAGCAGCTTCCATGGGACAGGGCTTGGGTGGGGTCAGCCCCAGCATTTT
CASSFHGTGLGWGQPQHF
>TRBV2|TRBD1|TRBJ1-4|-
TGTGCCAGCGAGGGACAGGATGAGGAAAAACTGTTTTTT
CASEGQDEEKLFF
>TRBV27|TRBD1|TRBJ2-7|-
TGTGCCAGCAGTGCCACCGGGACAGGGGGCTCCCACGAGCAGTACTTC
CASSATGTGGSHEQYF
>TRBV5-6|TRBD1|TRBJ2-5|-
TGTGCCAGCACCGCACAGGGGGAAGAGACCCAGTACTTC
CASTAQGEETQYF
>TRBV28|TRBD1|TRBJ2-2|-
TGTGCCAGCAGTTTCACGACCGGGACAGGGGTCACCGGGGAGCTGTTTTTT
CASSFTTGTGVTGELFF
>TRBV7-8|-|TRBJ2-1|-
TGTGCCAGCAGCTTTCGCGGGTACAATGAGCAGTTCTTC
CASSFRGYNEQFF
>TRBV28|TRBD2|TRBJ2-3|-
TGTGCCAGCAGACTAGCGGGAGGTCCCGCCCCTAGCGCAGATACGCAGTATTTT
CASRLAGGPAPSADTQYF
>TRBV21-1|-|TRBJ1-2|-
TGTGCCAGCAGCACGGAAGGGGGCTATGGCTACACCTTC
CASSTEGGYGYTF
>TRBV5-4|TRBD2|TRBJ2-1|-
TGTGCCGCCACGCTAGCGGGAGGGTACAATGAGCAGTTCTTC
CAATLAGGYNEQFF
>TRBV27|TRBD2|TRBJ2-5|once
TGTGCCAGCAGTTTTGGGGTAGCGGGACCTTCAAGTCCCCAGTACTTC
CASSFGVAGPSSPQYF
>TRBV9|TRBD2|TRBJ2-5|-
TGTGCCAGCAGCCCCGGGGGTAGCGGGGTAGAGACCCAGTACTTC
CASSPGGSGVETQYF
>TRBV19|TRBD2|TRBJ2-7|-
TGTGCCAGTAGCCCGATGGGCGGGAGCCCCTACGAGCAGTACTTC
CASSPMGGSPYEQYF
>TRBV28|-|TRBJ2-7|-
TGTGCCAGCAGTTTGTTGAGGGTAGGGTCCTACGAGCAGTACTTC
CASSLLRVGSYEQYF
>TRBV11-2|TRBD2|TRBJ2-7|-
TGTGCCAGCAGGCTTACTAGCGGGGGGGTCTACGAGCAGTACTTC
CASRLTSGGVYEQYF
>TRBV7-3|TRBD1|TRBJ1-2|-
TGTGCCAGCAGCACGGCCCGATTGACAGGGCCCCTCTATGGCTACACCTTC
CASSTARLTGPLYGYTF
>TRBV2|TRBD1|TRBJ2-7|-
TGTGCCAGCACGTTTCGGGACAGGGGCTCCTACGAGCAGTACTTC
CASTFRDRGSYEQYF
>TRBV11-2|TRBD2|TRBJ2-7|-
TGTGCCAGCAGCCCAAGTAGGCGGGGGGTGTCCTACGAGCAGTACTTC
CASSPSRRGVSYEQYF
>TRBV10-3|-|TRBJ2-1|-
TGTGCCATCAGTGAGTCCGGGACTCCTAACAATGAGCAGTTCTTC
CAISESGTPNNEQFF
>TRBV4-1|-|TRBJ2-7|once
TGCGCCAGCAGCCAAGTCAGCTCCTACGAGCAGTACTTC
CASSQVSSYEQYF
>TRBV2|TRBD2|TRBJ2-3|once
TGTGCCAGCAGTGAACAAGGGGTAGCGGGGGCCTCATCGGTGGATACGCAGTATTTT
CASSEQGVAGASSVDTQYF
>TRBV19|TRBD2|TRBJ2-3|once
TGTGCCAGTAGAAGTCTCCGGGGGGCAGATACGCAGTATTTT
CASRSLRGADTQYF